The T cell receptor (beta chain) described here comes from a study of spatial heterogeneity in lung cancer. The sample's time point: sample taken at primary tumor resection. The study sequenced unsorted whole RNA from tumor, nontumor lung or frozen PBMC. Germline V gene sequence: CDR1 SGHNT, CDR2 YYREEE (reference sequence). The CDR3 covers 13 residues. Between the trimmed V and J ends, which lost 4 bases and 3 bases, there was a span of 11 bases. Via MiXCR, TCRdb re-called the 5' RACE reads, giving one row per CDR3 protein. The sample carries about 6,500 distinct CDR3 sequences, around 13% recorded once. General study findings and limits: Within tumors, counts of expanded alpha and beta TCRs tracked tumor mutation counts.

By share of the sample, this clonotype is medium-sized. Its antigen is undetermined. Because this beta chain is a stray read in a library intended to capture alpha chains, its abundance should not be given much weight. The origin of this receptor is a male donor with early-stage non-small cell lung cancer. This rearrangement joins TRBV5-4 to TRBJ2-7; possibly TRBD1 for D (6 bases). Specimen: lung tumor tissue, collected at surgery. This CDR3 is CASSIGQSYEQYV. CDR3 in DNA: TGTGCCAGCAGCATCGGACAGAGCTACGAGCAGTACGTC.